This TCR beta chain was recorded in a study of control samples from healthy donors and cancer patients. Unmatched junction bases numbered 5, after V lost 1 base and J lost 4 bases. There are 15 residues in the CDR3. Germline assignment: CDR1 MNHNY and CDR2 SVGAGI (reference sequence). Assay: immunoSEQ multiplex PCR; the TCRdb copy retains only in-frame clones and omits some. The sample yields around 75,000 clones, around 92% seen once. The chain uses TRBV6-6 and TRBJ2-7; 9 bases match TRBD2. This receptor was obtained from a woman in her sixties in good health. The sample comprised blood. CDR3 in DNA: TGTGCCAGCAGTTACTTCCCAGCGGGAGGATACGAGCAGTACTTC. As protein: CASSYFPAGGYEQYF.